Presented here are 25 T cell receptor beta chains from one specimen sequenced in a study of T cells in women clearing cervical HPV infection. Assay used: immunoSEQ multiplex PCR; TCRdb lists only in-frame clones, some missing. The listing contains fewer than 35,000 clones. The source material was blood buffy coat. The receptors originated from a woman between 18 and 70 years old with a cervical HPV16 infection that either progressed to CIN3+ or cleared (not recorded which).

In regard to this clone: The read terminates 3 residues before the CDR3 end, so the remaining end is supplied by the germline J gene. The chain recombines TRBV20-1 with TRBJ1-5; no definite D call. Trimming shortened V by 2 bases and J by 6 bases, and 8 bases separated the two germline ends. The germline V gene has CDR1 DFQATT and CDR2 SNEGSKA (reference sequence). This CDR3 has 12 residues. This chain's CDR3 is CSARISGQPQHF. The sequenced CDR3 bases are TGCAGTGCTAGAATATCCGGTCAGCCC.

A remark on this clone: Read coverage stops 3 residues before the CDR3 terminus; the germline J gene supplies the remainder. V usage is TRBV14 and J usage is TRBJ2-5; 10 nucleotides align to TRBD2. This CDR3 spans 15 amino acids. J was trimmed by 5 bases and V by 1 base; bases with no gene match: 4. Germline assignment: CDR1 SGHDN and CDR2 FVKESK. CDR3 region: CASSQGLAGVETQYF. The CDR3 DNA, read in part, is TGTGCCAGCAGCCAAGGTCTAGCGGGAGTGGAGACC.

Worth noting for this clone: The CDR3 is cut off 3 residues early in the read; its end comes from the germline J gene. The V gene is TRBV5-5, the J gene TRBJ1-1; a possible D gene is TRBD1 (6 bases). The length of the CDR3 is 15 residues. V lost 4 bases to trimming and J lost 0 bases, with 13 bases between them. Germline CDR1 is SGHKS and CDR2 is YYEKEE (reference sequence). CDR3 residues: CASSPGPGVNTEAFF. Partial CDR3 DNA: TGTGCCAGCAGCCCGGGCCCAGGGGTGAACACTGAA.

As regards this clone: The read ends 3 residues early relative to the CDR3; the germline J gene fills the gap. V usage is TRBV3-1 (or the pseudogene TRBV3-2) and J usage is TRBJ1-1; maybe TRBD1 (5 bases). CDR1 is LGHDT, CDR2 YNNKEL, per germline (reference sequence). The germline V and J ends were trimmed by 4 bases and 1 base, with 16 bases remaining between them. The CDR3 is 16 amino acids. Incomplete CDR3 DNA: TGTGCCAGCAGCCCAGGTACCGGGGGGAGGAACACTGAA. It is translated as CASSPGTGGRNTE. The full CDR3 reads CASSPGTGGRNTEAFF.

Concerning this clone: The CDR3 is cut off 3 residues early in the read; its end comes from the germline J gene. This sequence joins TRBV20-1 and TRBJ2-1, with 11 positions matching TRBD2. CDR3 length: 14 residues. CDR1 is DFQATT and CDR2 is SNEGSKA in the germline V gene (reference sequence). V lost 3 bases and J lost 3; bases outside the gene matches: 1. The sequenced part of the CDR3 DNA is TGCAGTGCTAGCGGGACTAGCGGCTACAATGAG. It specifies CSASGTSGYNE. The whole CDR3 protein reads CSASGTSGYNEQFF.

A remark on this clone: Sequencing ends 3 residues short of the CDR3 end; the germline J gene provides the rest. The J gene is TRBJ1-1, the V gene TRBV7-3; no definite D call. The CDR3 is made up of 12 amino acids. Germline V gives CDR1 SGHTA, CDR2 FQGTGA. V lost 4 bases and J 5 bases, leaving 8 bases between the germline ends. Partial CDR3 DNA: TGTGCCAGCAGCTCCTCAAGGACTGAA. This codes for CASSSSRTE. The complete CDR3 sequence is CASSSSRTEAFF.

Of note for this clone: The read comes to an end 3 residues before the CDR3 does, leaving the germline J gene to fill in the end. V gene TRBV2 combines with J gene TRBJ2-3, with 14 positions matching TRBD2. CDR1 and CDR2 (germline): SNHLY, FYNNEI. The CDR3 is made up of 15 amino acids. The DNA read from the CDR3 is TGTGCCAGCAGTTACACCGGGACTAGCGGGAGCGCG. Translating gives CASSYTGTSGSA. The CDR3 as a whole reads CASSYTGTSGSAQYF.

Details on this clone: The junction does not match germline at one end; this may be a read error. The read comes to an end 3 residues before the CDR3 does, leaving the germline J gene to fill in the end. This chain uses TRBV4-2 with TRBJ2-1; TRBD2 matches 9 bases. CDR3 size: 17 residues. Germline-derived CDR1 and CDR2 are LGHNA and YNFKEQ. The CDR3 sequence is CASSLRVIGGRDNEQFF. The covered CDR3 bases are TGCGCCAGCAGCCTCCGAGTAATAGGCGGGAGGGACAATGAG.

Remarks on this clone: The sequence runs out 3 residues before the end of the CDR3; the remainder is reconstructed from the germline J gene. V gene TRBV18 combines with J gene TRBJ2-2, with 9 nucleotides matching TRBD1. Trimming removed 6 bases from V and 3 bases from J; junction bases left unmatched: 2. The germline CDR1 and CDR2 sequences are KGHSH and LQKENI. This CDR3 contains 14 residues. This CDR3 is CASSGTGHTGELFF. The part of the CDR3 DNA that was read is TGTGCCAGCTCGGGGACAGGGCACACCGGGGAG.

A remark on this clone: With the read ending 3 residues before the CDR3 end, the germline J gene is used to fill in that end. This rearrangement joins TRBV20-1 to TRBJ2-4; 7 bases are shared with TRBD1. The trim removed 0 bases at V and 1 base at J, leaving 3 bases unmatched. The germline gives CDR1 DFQATT, CDR2 SNEGSKA (reference sequence). The CDR3 runs 15 residues. The CDR3 reads CSARDTGAAKNIQYF. The sequenced part of the CDR3 DNA is TGCAGTGCTAGAGATACAGGGGCGGCCAAAAACATT.

For this clone: With the read ending 3 residues before the CDR3 end, the germline J gene is used to fill in that end. The chain links TRBV30 to TRBJ2-2; D perhaps matches TRBD2 (5 bases). The length of the CDR3 is 14 residues. Germline lookup yields CDR1 GTSNPN and CDR2 SVGIG (reference sequence). The CDR3 loop reads CAWSVLGRNEKLFF. Incomplete CDR3 DNA: TGTGCCTGGAGTGTACTAGGAAGAAATGAAAAG.

A note on this clone: The CDR3 extends 3 residues past the end of the read, so its final part is completed from the germline J gene. The chain uses TRBV7-6 and TRBJ1-2; D uncertain. Germline loops: CDR1 SGHVS, CDR2 FNYEAQ. This CDR3 contains 15 residues. The CDR3 sequence: CASSLRYSSYNDYTF. CDR3 bases read: TGTGCCAGCAGCTTAAGGTACAGCTCCTACAATGAC. The whole variable domain, filled in from reference TRBV7-6 and TRBJ1-2, reads GAGVSQSPRYKVTKRGQDVALRCDPISGHVSLYWYRQALGQGPEFLTYFNYEAQQDKSGLPNDRFSAERPEGSISTLTIQRTEQRDSAMYRCASSLRYSSYNDYTFGSGTRLTVV.

Judged by frequency, this clone is medium-sized. The missing CDR3 end, 3 residues past where the read stops, is filled in from the germline J gene. Other DNA sequences from this sample encode an identical CDR3 as well. The chain is built from TRBV7-9 and TRBJ2-1, with 8 nucleotides matching TRBD2. V lost 4 bases and J lost 3; bases outside the gene matches: 5. There are 15 residues in the CDR3. Germline CDR1 reads SEHNR; CDR2 reads FQNEAQ (reference sequence). CDR3 DNA, as far as it was read: TGTGCCAGCAGCTCCCAGACTAGCGTCTACAATGAG. This encodes CASSSQTSVYNE. The whole CDR3 reads CASSSQTSVYNEQFF.

The CDR3 DNA, read in part, is TGTGCCAGCAGCGTTGGGACAGTCTCCTACGAG. This encodes CASSVGTVSYE. The CDR3 as a whole reads CASSVGTVSYEQYF. The chain recombines TRBV5-5 with TRBJ2-7, with TRBD1 matching 7 bases. The read terminates 3 residues ahead of where the CDR3 ends, so the germline J gene completes it. The junction had 4 bases not matched to a gene; V was cut back by 4 bases and J by 0 bases. CDR1 is SGHKS and CDR2 is YYEKEE in the germline V gene (reference sequence). The CDR3 is 14 amino acids.

Worth noting for this clone: The CDR3 goes on 3 residues after the read ends, and that part is filled in from the germline J gene. The V and J genes are TRBV5-1 and TRBJ2-1; 9 bases align to TRBD2. The junction had 5 bases not matched to a gene; V was cut back by 2 bases and J by 8 bases. Germline lookup yields CDR1 SGHRS and CDR2 YFSETQ. The CDR3 totals 14 residues. CDR3 sequence reads: CASSFGGRAYEQFF. The covered CDR3 bases are TGCGCCAGCAGCTTCGGCGGGAGGGCCTATGAG.

Points on this clone: The missing CDR3 end, 3 residues past where the read stops, is filled in from the germline J gene. The chain combines TRBV12-3 or TRBV12-4 with TRBJ2-1, with TRBD2 identical over 11 bases. J was trimmed by 5 bases and V by 8 bases; bases with no gene match: 5. The CDR3 sequence is 14 residues long. The part of the CDR3 DNA that was read is TGTGCCAGCGTGTCTAGCGGGGGGAACAATGAG. Translated, it gives CASVSSGGNNE. The entire CDR3 protein is CASVSSGGNNEQFF.

Points on this clone: The missing CDR3 end, 3 residues past where the read stops, is filled in from the germline J gene. This chain joins TRBV20-1 and TRBJ2-1, with 15 bases fitting TRBD2. With V trimmed by 6 bases and J by 6 bases, 3 bases remained unmatched. In germline, CDR1 is DFQATT, CDR2 SNEGSKA (reference sequence). The CDR3 totals 14 residues. CDR3 protein: CSAGLAGGINEQFF. The sequenced CDR3 bases are TGCAGTGCCGGACTAGCGGGAGGGATCAATGAG.

A note on this clone: The missing CDR3 end, 3 residues past where the read stops, is filled in from the germline J gene. The rearrangement uses TRBV18 and TRBJ1-2; TRBD1 agrees at 7 bases. Germline V gene sequence: CDR1 KGHSH, CDR2 LQKENI. The CDR3 is 14 amino acids. The sequenced part of the CDR3 DNA is TGTGCCAGCTCACCGGACAGGAGCACCTACGAC. This sequence encodes CASSPDRSTYD. The full CDR3 protein reads CASSPDRSTYDYTF.

This clone registers medium-sized by frequency. CDR3 loop: CASSAGGMDNEQFF. The CDR3 bases that were read are TGTGCCAGCAGCGCAGGGGGCATGGACAATGAG. The chain carries TRBV2 and TRBJ2-1; 8 nucleotides line up with TRBD1. The missing CDR3 end, 3 residues past where the read stops, is filled in from the germline J gene. V trimming: 6 bases; J trimming: 5 bases; junction bases outside the gene matches: 6. Germline V gene lookup returns CDR1 SNHLY and CDR2 FYNNEI. This CDR3 contains 14 residues.

Note on this clone: The CDR3 end is not reached by the read, which stops 3 residues before it; the germline J gene fills it in. The chain combines TRBV2 with TRBJ1-1; D gene ambiguous. V lost 7 bases, J lost 2 bases, and 8 bases lay in between. This CDR3 has 12 amino acids. CDR1 is SNHLY and CDR2 is FYNNEI in the germline V gene. Incomplete CDR3 DNA: TGTGCCAGCAATGACTTAAACACTGAA. It codes for CASNDLNTE. The full CDR3 reads CASNDLNTEAFF.

In regard to this clone: The CDR3 extends 3 residues past the end of the read, so its final part is completed from the germline J gene. The chain recombines TRBV20-1 with TRBJ2-7; 7 bases are a match to TRBD2. The CDR3 loop spans 15 amino acids. The V and J ends lost 4 bases and 1 base, in that order; junction bases with no gene match: 10. Germline V gene data show CDR1 as DFQATT and CDR2 as SNEGSKA (reference sequence). The sequenced part of the CDR3 DNA is TGCAGTGCTAACCCGACTAGCTCTCGTTCCTACGAG. This translates into CSANPTSSRSYE. The whole CDR3 sequence is CSANPTSSRSYEQYF.

The covered CDR3 bases are TGTGCCATCACTCCAACGACTAGCGGGGGGGCCGCTGAG. Amino acids: CAITPTTSGGAAE. From start to end, the CDR3 is CAITPTTSGGAAEQFF. This chain connects TRBV10-3 to TRBJ2-1; 14 bases line up with TRBD2. The read terminates 3 residues before the CDR3 end, so the remaining end is supplied by the germline J gene. CDR1 and CDR2 (germline): ENHRY, SYGVKD. The CDR3 consists of 16 residues. V lost 7 bases and J lost 9; bases outside the gene matches: 11.

Concerning this clone itself: The read halts 3 residues ahead of the CDR3 end, with the missing end drawn from the germline J gene. The chain has TRBV19 and TRBJ2-3, with TRBD2 matching over 9 bases. J was trimmed by 7 bases and V by 7 bases; bases with no gene match: 12. This CDR3 contains 15 residues. CDR1 is LNHDA, CDR2 SQIVND, per germline (reference sequence). The CDR3 spells CASTISGGGLNTQYF. The part of the CDR3 DNA that was read is TGTGCCAGTACCATTAGCGGGGGTGGCCTTAATACG.

Regarding this clone: Read data end 3 residues before the CDR3 end; the end is taken from the germline J gene. The J gene is TRBJ1-5, the V gene TRBV6-2 or TRBV6-3, with D possibly matching TRBD1 (5 bases). Between the trimmed V and J ends, which lost 6 bases and 5 bases, there was a span of 14 bases. The germline V gene encodes CDR1 MNHEY and CDR2 SVGEGT. This CDR3 is built from 14 residues. The DNA read from the CDR3 is TGTGCCAGCAGAGGGGAGAGACCATATCAGCCC. This encodes CASRGERPYQP. The whole CDR3 protein reads CASRGERPYQPQHF.

Incomplete CDR3 DNA: TGTGCCAGCAGCACCCGGGACTCGACCTACGAG. Encoded protein: CASSTRDSTYE. The full CDR3 reads CASSTRDSTYEAFF. The chain is built from TRBV7-9 and TRBJ1-1; D perhaps matches TRBD1 (5 bases). The CDR3 end is not reached by the read, which stops 3 residues before it; the germline J gene fills it in. The CDR3 totals 14 residues. Germline V lookup: CDR1 SEHNR, CDR2 FQNEAQ (reference sequence). The whole variable domain, filled in from reference TRBV7-9 and TRBJ1-1, reads DTGVSQNPRHKITKRGQNVTFRCDPISEHNRLYWYRQTLGQGPEFLTYFQNEAQLEKSRLLSDRFSAERPKGSFSTLEIQRTEQGDSAMYLCASSTRDSTYEAFFGQGTRLTVV.